A single sample gave rise to the 25 T cell receptor beta chains below, sequenced in a study of Ad26.COV2.S vaccination and SARS-CoV-2 variants. Treatment meaning: roughly 18 received Ad26.COV2.S at low or high dose, single or two shots; 5 received placebo; per-sample allocation not given. Sampling happened 63 days after the first vaccine or placebo injection. This table comes from immunoSEQ multiplex PCR, and its TCRdb copy is limited to in-frame clones, with some not included. The sample records hundreds of thousands of clones, about 87% being singletons. This sample comprised peripheral blood, obtained in a trial of Ad26.COV2.S vaccine versus placebo. These receptors all come from a person aged 18-65 years who received the Ad26.COV2.S COVID-19 vaccine or a placebo.

The V and J genes are TRBV6-5 and TRBJ2-1, with 8 bases identical to TRBD1. Trimming at V came to 6 bases and at J to 7 bases, leaving 11 bases not matched to a gene. The germline V gene has CDR1 MNHEY and CDR2 SVGAGI. The CDR3 contains 15 residues. DNA of the CDR3: TGTGCCAGCAGAACCCAGCAGGGGGCTAAGAATGAGCAGTTCTTC. This translates into CASRTQQGAKNEQFF.

As concerns this clone: The same CDR3 can be traced to other DNA sequences in this sample. J is TRBJ2-5 and V is TRBV18, with 7 bases lining up with TRBD1. The CDR3 sequence is 13 residues long. Germline assignment: CDR1 KGHSH and CDR2 LQKENI. The ends lost 4 bases at V and 2 bases at J; junction bases unmatched: 1. Written as DNA, the CDR3 is TGTGCCAGCTCACGGGACAGACAAGAGACCCAGTACTTC. It yields the protein CASSRDRQETQYF.

The chain joins TRBV4-1 to TRBJ1-1; TRBD1 matches at 10 bases. V gave up 0 bases and J gave up 0 bases; unmatched junction bases: 7. Per germline, CDR1 MGHRA and CDR2 YSYEKL. The CDR3 length is 18 residues. The CDR3 region is CASSQDPGTGDLNTEAFF. Here the CDR3 DNA reads TGCGCCAGCAGCCAAGATCCCGGGACAGGGGACTTGAACACTGAAGCTTTCTTT.

This chain uses TRBV18 with TRBJ1-5, with 10 bases identical to TRBD1. This CDR3 region has 17 residues. V lost 3 bases, J lost 11 bases, and 16 bases stayed unmatched. Germline CDR1 is KGHSH and CDR2 is LQKENI. CDR3 bases: TGTGCCAGCTCACCGCGGAGATCAGAGACAGGGGGCTTAGCCCAGCATTTT. This translates into CASSPRRSETGGLAQHF. Full variable domain (rest looked up from reference TRBV18 and TRBJ1-5): NAGVMQNPRHLVRRRGQEARLRCSPMKGHSHVYWYRQLPEEGLKFMVYLQKENIIDESGMPKERFSAEFPKEGPSILRIQQVVRGDSAAYFCASSPRRSETGGLAQHFGDGTRLSIL.

The rearrangement uses TRBV6-5 and TRBJ2-1; TRBD1 or TRBD2 may be the D gene (6 bases each). Trimming shortened V by 6 bases and J by 7 bases, and 19 bases separated the two germline ends. Germline CDR1 is MNHEY and CDR2 is SVGAGI. This CDR3 has 15 amino acids. The CDR3 region has the DNA TGTGCCAGCAGACCCCACGAGGGGGGTTCGAATGAGCAGTTCTTC. It yields the protein CASRPHEGGSNEQFF.

The V gene is TRBV30, the J gene TRBJ1-1, with D possibly being TRBD1 (5 bases). The CDR3 loop spans 14 amino acids. Germline assignment: CDR1 GTSNPN and CDR2 SVGIG (reference sequence). V shed 1 base and J shed 7 bases, with 16 bases lying between them. CDR3 residues: CAWSEGTRVSEAFF. The CDR3 region has the DNA TGTGCCTGGAGTGAAGGGACCAGGGTAAGTGAAGCTTTCTTT.

This rearrangement joins TRBV4-2 to TRBJ2-1; 11 nucleotides align to TRBD2. Germline assignment: CDR1 LGHNA and CDR2 YNFKEQ. This CDR3 spans 18 amino acids. Unmatched junction bases numbered 9, after V lost 0 bases and J lost 5 bases. CDR3 sequence (DNA): TGTGCCAGCAGCCAAGAATTAGCGGGAGGGCTGAGGAACAATGAGCAGTTCTTC. Its translation: CASSQELAGGLRNNEQFF.

The chain couples TRBV28 to TRBJ1-1; D ambiguous. This CDR3 contains 15 residues. CDR1 and CDR2 (germline): MDHEN, SYDVKM. V lost 8 bases, J lost 6 bases, and 22 bases lay in between. The CDR3 bases are TGTGCCAGCGTAGATAACACCGGGTGGTTTTCTGAAGCTTTCTTT. Protein sequence: CASVDNTGWFSEAFF.

The V gene is TRBV5-6, the J gene TRBJ1-4; no firm D call. The CDR3 spans 15 residues. The V gene's germline CDR1 is SGHDT and CDR2 YYEEEE. V was pared by 5 bases and J by 1 base, with 12 bases between. CDR3 nucleotide sequence: TGTGCCAGCAGTGGTTTCGGGTTAACTAATGAAAAACTGTTTTTT. Protein sequence: CASSGFGLTNEKLFF.

The chain combines TRBV4-3 with TRBJ2-3; 9 nucleotides match TRBD2. V shed 1 base and J 2 bases; nucleotides not matched to a gene: 7. From germline, CDR1 is LGHNA and CDR2 YSLEER. This CDR3 is built from 17 residues. CDR3 residues: CASSQGREGPLTDTQYF. CDR3 nucleotides: TGCGCCAGCAGCCAAGGGCGGGAGGGGCCCCTCACAGATACGCAGTATTTT.

In nucleotides, the CDR3 is TGTGCCAGCAGCAAGGACAGACCATATAATTCACCCCTCCACTTT. As protein: CASSKDRPYNSPLHF. This sequence joins TRBV11-2 and TRBJ1-6; D is perhaps TRBD1 (6 bases). CDR1 SGHAT and CDR2 FQNNGV come from the germline V gene. V gave up 5 bases and J gave up 4 bases, with 12 bases separating them. The CDR3 spans 15 residues.

The chain has TRBV18 and TRBJ1-1, with 7 bases aligning to TRBD1. The CDR3 has 15 residues. Trimming removed 4 bases from V and 1 base from J; junction bases left unmatched: 6. CDR1 and CDR2 from the germline V gene are KGHSH and LQKENI. Here the CDR3 reads CASSQDRVSNTEAFF. The CDR3 DNA follows: TGTGCCAGCTCACAAGACAGGGTATCGAACACTGAAGCTTTCTTT.

This chain uses TRBV28 with TRBJ2-7; D remains ambiguous. Trimming shortened V by 1 base and J by 6 bases, and 4 bases separated the two germline ends. The CDR3 is made up of 11 amino acids. Germline CDR1 MDHEN, CDR2 SYDVKM. CDR3 loop: CASSLLSEQYF. The CDR3 bases are TGTGCCAGCAGTTTATTATCCGAGCAGTACTTC.

The rearrangement joins TRBV20-1 to TRBJ2-3; D gene unclear. V was clipped by 3 bases and J by 0 bases, with 10 bases between them. CDR3 size: 14 residues. From germline, CDR1 is DFQATT and CDR2 SNEGSKA (reference sequence). The CDR3 bases are TGCAGTGCTAGTTTTACCTCTAGCACAGATACGCAGTATTTT. It codes for CSASFTSSTDTQYF.

The chain links TRBV4-2 to TRBJ2-3; tentative D call: TRBD1 (6 bases). Germline assignment: CDR1 LGHNA and CDR2 YNFKEQ. Trimming removed 4 bases from V and 2 bases from J, with 16 bases in between. The CDR3 spans 16 residues. The CDR3 loop reads CASSPRMGALTDTQYF. The DNA of the CDR3 is TGTGCCAGCAGCCCGCGAATGGGGGCCCTCACAGATACGCAGTATTTT.

The V and J genes are TRBV2 and TRBJ2-2; TRBD2 matches 7 bases. With V trimmed by 5 bases and J by 1 base, 4 bases remained unmatched. Germline V CDR1 and CDR2: SNHLY, FYNNEI. This CDR3 is 15 amino acids long. As DNA, the CDR3 is TGTGCCAGCAGTCCAAGCGGGATGAACACCGGGGAGCTGTTTTTT. Translated: CASSPSGMNTGELFF.

On this clone itself: At one boundary the junction diverges from the germline segment, which might be a read error. This chain links TRBV6-5 with TRBJ2-5; 9 positions match TRBD1. Germline V gene lookup returns CDR1 MNHEY and CDR2 SVGAGI. The CDR3 is 15 residues long. The chain's CDR3 is CVSMKSGTGYETQYF. The CDR3 coding sequence is TGTGTCAGCATGAAGAGTGGGACAGGGTATGAGACCCAGTACTTC.

The rearrangement uses TRBV25-1 and TRBJ2-7; D gene unclear. Between the trimmed V and J ends, which lost 6 bases and 3 bases, there was a span of 18 bases. The CDR3 is 15 amino acids. Germline V gene sequence: CDR1 MGHDK, CDR2 SYGVNS. CDR3: CASSLAFGGIYEQYF. For the CDR3, the DNA is TGTGCCAGCAGCTTAGCATTCGGCGGAATCTACGAGCAGTACTTC.

For the CDR3, the DNA is TGTGCCAGCAGTTACTCAGAAAATGGCTACACCTTC. It encodes CASSYSENGYTF. The chain employs TRBV6-2 or TRBV6-3 and TRBJ1-2; D gene ambiguous. There are 12 residues in the CDR3. V lost 0 bases and J 6 bases, leaving 5 bases between the germline ends. Germline lookup yields CDR1 MNHEY and CDR2 SVGEGT.

CDR3 sequence: CATSGGLHYEQYF. The CDR3 DNA follows: TGTGCCACCAGCGGGGGGCTTCACTACGAGCAGTACTTC. The chain recombines TRBV15 with TRBJ2-7, with D possibly being TRBD1 or TRBD2 (6 bases each). The V end lost 5 bases, the J end lost 3 bases, and 11 bases lay between the germline ends. Looked up from germline, CDR1 is LNHNV and CDR2 is YYDKDF (reference sequence). The CDR3 spans 13 residues.

The chain carries TRBV5-1 and TRBJ2-7; tentative D call: TRBD2 (5 bases). The CDR3 is made up of 14 amino acids. Germline V CDR1 and CDR2: SGHRS, YFSETQ. V dropped 5 bases and J dropped 2 bases, with 14 bases sitting between them. The CDR3 nucleotides are TGCGCCAGCAGGAGGGAATCGTTAACCTACGAGCAGTACTTC. It specifies CASRRESLTYEQYF.

V gene TRBV11-2 combines with J gene TRBJ2-2; TRBD1 matches at 8 bases. Germline-derived CDR1 and CDR2 are SGHAT and FQNNGV. The trim removed 5 bases at V and 3 bases at J, leaving 5 bases unmatched. There are 15 residues in the CDR3. The DNA of the CDR3 is TGTGCCAGCAGCCGGACAGGGCGGGACACCGGGGAGCTGTTTTTT. Translating gives CASSRTGRDTGELFF.

CDR3 protein: CASSYSGQGHEQYF. CDR3 coding DNA: TGTGCCAGCAGTTACTCGGGACAGGGCCACGAGCAGTACTTC. The chain recombines TRBV6-2 or TRBV6-3 with TRBJ2-7; 9 nucleotides align to TRBD1. The CDR3 contains 14 residues. Unmatched junction bases numbered 2, after V lost 0 bases and J lost 5 bases. Germline V gene data show CDR1 as MNHEY and CDR2 as SVGEGT.

The chain couples TRBV23-1 to TRBJ1-6; tentative D call: TRBD1 (6 bases). TRBV23-1 is flagged as an ORF with uncertain function. The CDR3 runs to 16 residues. Trimming removed 1 base from V and 8 bases from J, with 15 bases in between. DNA of the CDR3: TGCGCCAGCAGTCAATTTAATAGAGGGGGAGATTCACCCCTCCACTTT. This encodes CASSQFNRGGDSPLHF.

There are a few counts of this clone. The chain couples TRBV30 to TRBJ1-6; 7 bases map to TRBD1. The CDR3 extends over 18 amino acids. Trimming cost V 2 bases and J 4 bases; bases outside gene matches: 14. Germline V gives CDR1 GTSNPN, CDR2 SVGIG (reference sequence). The CDR3 here is CAWSPGTAGNPYNSPLHF. CDR3 nucleotide sequence: TGTGCCTGGAGTCCCGGGACAGCAGGGAACCCGTATAATTCACCCCTCCACTTT.